A single sample is the source of the 27 T cell receptor beta chains below, sequenced in a study of blood T cell repertoires in COVID-19. Libraries were prepared by immunoSEQ multiplex PCR; TCRdb keeps only in-frame clonotypes and omits some of them. The repertoire has approximately 96,000 clones, approximately 90% of them found once; the top ten carry 4% to 4.5%. The sample consisted of peripheral blood. Every receptor here comes from a human donor with COVID-19, enrolled during active disease. The donor label of this sample is uncertain.

This clone is a singleton in its sample. This sequence joins TRBV3-1 (or the pseudogene TRBV3-2) and TRBJ2-5, with TRBD2 matching over 9 bases. The CDR3 covers 19 residues. J lost 0 bases, V lost 1 base, and 12 bases had no gene match. Germline lookup yields CDR1 LGHDT and CDR2 YNNKEL (reference sequence). The DNA of the CDR3 is TGTGCCAGCAGCCAAGTGAGGAAGGGGGTAGCGGGGGACCAAGAGACCCAGTACTTC. Its protein is CASSQVRKGVAGDQETQYF.

The rearrangement links TRBV19 to TRBJ2-7, with 9 positions matching TRBD2. Germline-derived CDR1 and CDR2 are LNHDA and SQIVND (reference sequence). This CDR3 comprises 16 residues. J gave up 0 bases and V 4 bases, and 7 bases lay outside the gene matches. The CDR3 here is CASSTQAGGSSYEQYF. The CDR3 coding sequence is TGTGCCAGTAGTACCCAAGCGGGGGGTTCCTCCTACGAGCAGTACTTC.

This clone has just one count. The genes are TRBV5-1 and TRBJ2-7, with TRBD1 matching over 9 bases. The germline V gene has CDR1 SGHRS and CDR2 YFSETQ. The CDR3 is 15 residues long. Trimming cost V 2 bases and J 6 bases; bases outside gene matches: 9. CDR3 DNA sequence: TGCGCCAGCAGCTTCCGGGGACAGGGAAAATCCGAGCAGTACTTC. Translated: CASSFRGQGKSEQYF.

The genes are TRBV7-9 and TRBJ2-1, with 8 positions matching TRBD1. Germline loops: CDR1 SEHNR, CDR2 FQNEAQ (reference sequence). With 5 bases clipped from V and 10 bases from J, the junction kept 10 bases outside the gene matches. The CDR3 is 14 amino acids. The chain's CDR3 is CASSPRGPGGEQFF. Here the CDR3 DNA reads TGTGCCAGCAGCCCCAGGGGGCCCGGCGGCGAGCAGTTCTTC.

The chain employs TRBV29-1 and TRBJ1-1, with D possibly TRBD1 on 6 matching bases. This CDR3 contains 12 residues. Trimming pared 7 bases from V and 3 bases from J, leaving 12 bases between. Germline V gives CDR1 SQVTM, CDR2 ANQGSEA. CDR3 nucleotides: TGCAGCGCCATCAGGGGAGACACTGAAGCTTTCTTT. Translation: CSAIRGDTEAFF.

CDR3 residues: CASNPVRVINQPQHF. The CDR3, as DNA: TGTGCCAGCAACCCAGTTCGGGTTATCAATCAGCCCCAGCATTTT. The chain links TRBV6-5 to TRBJ1-5, with D uncertain. Looked up from germline, CDR1 is MNHEY and CDR2 is SVGAGI. V lost 7 bases to trimming and J lost 3 bases, with 16 bases between them. The CDR3 runs to 15 residues.

The rearrangement joins TRBV9 to TRBJ2-7, with unresolved D. V lost 3 bases, J lost 3 bases, and 13 bases lay in between. The CDR3 spans 14 residues. Germline V gene lookup returns CDR1 SGDLS and CDR2 YYNGEE. The CDR3 nucleotides are TGTGCCAGCAGCGGCCCTCAATCGGGCTACGAGCAGTACTTC. Residues: CASSGPQSGYEQYF.

The V gene is TRBV18, the J gene TRBJ1-3; D unclear. Trimming left V 2 bases short and J 2 bases short, with 22 bases between. The CDR3 consists of 19 residues. Germline V gene lookup returns CDR1 KGHSH and CDR2 LQKENI. The CDR3 loop reads CASSPFEGKGFGAGNTIYF. As DNA, the CDR3 is TGTGCCAGCTCACCATTTGAGGGAAAGGGCTTTGGAGCTGGAAACACCATATATTTT.

The chain links TRBV9 to TRBJ2-3, with D perhaps matching TRBD2 (6 bases). This CDR3 has 18 residues. V gave up 4 bases and J gave up 7 bases, with 28 bases separating them. Germline-derived CDR1 and CDR2 are SGDLS and YYNGEE. The CDR3 DNA is TGTGCCAGCAGCCCAACTACGACGCGGGGCGGTCGGGGGAATACGCAGTATTTT. Amino acids: CASSPTTTRGGRGNTQYF.

The chain has TRBV10-2 and TRBJ2-3, with 8 nucleotides matching TRBD2. The trim removed 3 bases at V and 3 bases at J, leaving 5 bases unmatched. This CDR3 contains 15 residues. CDR1 is WSHSY, CDR2 SAAADI, per germline. The CDR3 DNA follows: TGCGCCAGCAGTGAAAGACTAGCGATGACAGATACGCAGTATTTT. It translates to CASSERLAMTDTQYF.

This clone was picked up one time. J is TRBJ2-6 and V is TRBV6-1; D is possibly TRBD1 (5 bases). Trimming stripped 3 bases from V and 0 bases from J, with 9 bases between. From germline, CDR1 is MNHNS and CDR2 SASEGT. The CDR3 runs 16 residues. The CDR3 region has the DNA TGTGCCAGCAGTGAGGGGCGGAGCTCTGGGGCCAACGTCCTGACTTTC. It is translated as CASSEGRSSGANVLTF.

This chain joins TRBV14 and TRBJ2-5; the D is unclear. The CDR3 is made up of 15 amino acids. The V and J ends lost 3 bases and 5 bases respectively, with 16 bases between them. CDR1 is SGHDN and CDR2 is FVKESK in the germline V gene. For the CDR3, the DNA is TGTGCCAGCAGCCATGGTGTAACCCGCCGGGAGACCCAGTACTTC. Amino acids: CASSHGVTRRETQYF.

The gene calls are TRBV19 and TRBJ2-7; 12 nucleotides agree with TRBD2. The V segment lost 3 bases and the J segment 8 bases; nucleotides outside the gene matches: 8. Germline CDR1 LNHDA, CDR2 SQIVND (reference sequence). This CDR3 contains 15 residues. Written as DNA, the CDR3 is TGTGCCAGTAGTATCCTAGCGGGAGGGCCGTCGCAGCAGTACTTC. Translated: CASSILAGGPSQQYF.

This sequence joins TRBV10-3 and TRBJ2-7; TRBD2 matches at 7 bases. J was trimmed by 2 bases and V by 10 bases; bases with no gene match: 11. Germline lookup yields CDR1 ENHRY and CDR2 SYGVKD. The length of the CDR3 is 14 residues. The CDR3 sequence is CATRGGLETYEQYF. The DNA for the CDR3 is TGTGCCACACGGGGCGGACTAGAGACCTACGAGCAGTACTTC.

V usage is TRBV5-1 and J usage is TRBJ2-5; D possibly corresponds to TRBD2 (6 bases). This CDR3 spans 15 amino acids. CDR1 is SGHRS, CDR2 YFSETQ, per germline. Between the trimmed V and J ends, which lost 0 bases and 5 bases, there was a span of 14 bases. Written as DNA, the CDR3 is TGCGCCAGCAGCTTGGTGCCGGGAGAGGGTGAGACCCAGTACTTC. It specifies CASSLVPGEGETQYF.

The genes are TRBV5-8 and TRBJ1-2; D might be TRBD1 (5 bases). The germline V gene has CDR1 SGHTS and CDR2 YDEGEE. The CDR3 runs 14 residues. V was clipped by 0 bases and J by 7 bases, with 13 bases between them. Written as DNA, the CDR3 is TGTGCCAGCAGCTTGGATCCGGGGGGATCTGGCTACACCTTC. Its protein product is CASSLDPGGSGYTF.

The chain combines TRBV7-9 with TRBJ2-6, with unresolved D. The germline gives CDR1 SEHNR, CDR2 FQNEAQ (reference sequence). V lost 5 bases to trimming and J lost 0 bases, with 17 bases between them. The CDR3 is 18 residues long. The CDR3 spells CASSPMWLATSGANVLTF. DNA for the CDR3: TGTGCCAGCAGCCCGATGTGGCTTGCCACCTCTGGGGCCAACGTCCTGACTTTC.

The rearrangement uses TRBV7-8 and TRBJ1-3; no clear D gene. Germline V gives CDR1 SGHVS, CDR2 FQNEAQ. V was shortened by 2 bases and J by 0 bases, with 11 bases between the two germline ends. The CDR3 contains 16 residues. The CDR3 nucleotides are TGTGCCAGCAGCTTACCGGCGGCCGTCTCTGGAAACACCATATATTTT. Its protein product is CASSLPAAVSGNTIYF.

The chain employs TRBV5-6 and TRBJ2-1; 8 bases line up with TRBD1. The CDR3 runs 16 residues. With 2 bases clipped from V and 6 bases from J, the junction kept 10 bases outside the gene matches. Germline V CDR1 and CDR2: SGHDT, YYEEEE. CDR3 DNA sequence: TGTGCCAGCAGCTTTAGGACAGGGTTCCCCCCCAATGAGCAGTTCTTC. Amino acids: CASSFRTGFPPNEQFF.

This CDR3 is CASSLTGGYTF. The CDR3 DNA follows: TGTGCCAGCAGCTTAACGGGAGGCTACACCTTC. The V and J genes are TRBV11-2 and TRBJ1-2; D ambiguous. CDR1 is SGHAT, CDR2 FQNNGV, per germline. Trimming shortened V by 2 bases and J by 8 bases, and 6 bases separated the two germline ends. There are 11 residues in the CDR3. The complete variable domain, with remaining parts taken from reference TRBV11-2 and TRBJ1-2, reads EAGVAQSPRYKIIEKRQSVAFWCNPISGHATLYWYQQILGQGPKLLIQFQNNGVVDDSQLPKDRFSAERLKGVDSTLKIQPAKLEDSAVYLCASSLTGGYTFGSGTRLTVV.

The chain joins TRBV10-3 to TRBJ1-4, with a possible D match to TRBD1 (6 bases). This CDR3 comprises 15 residues. The germline V gene encodes CDR1 ENHRY and CDR2 SYGVKD. V was cut by 0 bases and J by 6 bases, with 11 bases left in between. Here the CDR3 reads CAISESQGRDEKLFF. The CDR3 nucleotides read TGTGCCATCAGTGAGTCCCAGGGGAGGGATGAAAAACTGTTTTTT.

This clone came up a few times. The chain joins TRBV7-9 to TRBJ1-1; D ambiguous. V lost 5 bases and J lost 6, with 16 bases in between. CDR3 size: 14 residues. Germline V gives CDR1 SEHNR, CDR2 FQNEAQ (reference sequence). Here the CDR3 DNA reads TGTGCCAGCAGCCTCTATGGGGAGAAGGCTGAAGCTTTCTTT. Its protein is CASSLYGEKAEAFF.

The chain links TRBV9 to TRBJ2-1, with D possibly being TRBD2 (5 bases). Trimming stripped 2 bases from V and 0 bases from J, with 9 bases between. Germline V gives CDR1 SGDLS, CDR2 YYNGEE. The CDR3 extends over 15 amino acids. CDR3 bases: TGTGCCAGCAGCGTGCAGGCGGGCTCCTACAATGAGCAGTTCTTC. It is translated as CASSVQAGSYNEQFF.

The rearrangement links TRBV15 to TRBJ2-7, with TRBD1 matching 9 bases. The length of the CDR3 is 16 residues. The germline gives CDR1 LNHNV, CDR2 YYDKDF (reference sequence). V lost 0 bases to trimming and J lost 3 bases; unmatched junction nucleotides: 6. CDR3 in DNA: TGTGCCACCAGCAGAGACATCGGACAGGGGAACTACGAGCAGTACTTC. Translation: CATSRDIGQGNYEQYF.

The genes are TRBV13 and TRBJ1-1; D gene uncertain. Trimming left V 3 bases short and J 7 bases short, with 9 bases between. CDR3 length: 12 residues. Germline V gene data show CDR1 as PRHDT and CDR2 as FYEKMQ (reference sequence). In DNA, the CDR3 is TGTGCCAGCAGCTTTCGGCGGGGTGAAGCTTTCTTT. Its protein product is CASSFRRGEAFF.

V usage is TRBV27 and J usage is TRBJ2-7, with 8 bases lining up with TRBD2. Germline lookup yields CDR1 MNHEY and CDR2 SMNVEV (reference sequence). V gave up 5 bases and J gave up 3 bases; unmatched junction bases: 9. CDR3 length: 15 residues. Written as DNA, the CDR3 is TGTGCCAGCAGTCCCAGGACTAGCCCTGGCTACGAGCAGTACTTC. Residues: CASSPRTSPGYEQYF.

The V call is TRBV7-9, the J call TRBJ2-1; 8 positions match TRBD2. Trimming removed 5 bases from V and 5 bases from J; junction bases left unmatched: 20. CDR1 SEHNR and CDR2 FQNEAQ come from the germline V gene (reference sequence). This CDR3 contains 19 residues. CDR3 sequence: CASSPRASLAAPGDNEQFF. The CDR3 nucleotides are TGTGCCAGCAGCCCCCGAGCCTCACTAGCGGCCCCTGGAGACAATGAGCAGTTCTTC. Drawing the rest from reference TRBV7-9 and TRBJ2-1, the complete variable domain is DTGVSQNPRHKITKRGQNVTFRCDPISEHNRLYWYRQTLGQGPEFLTYFQNEAQLEKSRLLSDRFSAERPKGSFSTLEIQRTEQGDSAMYLCASSPRASLAAPGDNEQFFGPGTRLTVL.